This TCR beta chain comes out of a study of shared clonotypes between healthy human individuals. The V gene's germline CDR1 is KGHSH and CDR2 LQKENI. V lost 5 bases to trimming and J lost 4 bases; unmatched junction nucleotides: 8. There are 15 residues in the CDR3. Clones were sequenced by immunoSEQ multiplex PCR, and TCRdb holds only the in-frame ones, with some missing. This sample carries more than 550,000 clones, around 77% of them seen once, and the ten largest clones take more than 1.5%. Sequenced material: memory CD4+ T cells sorted from blood. Sample subset: CD45RA-negative fraction. This rearrangement joins TRBV18 to TRBJ2-7, with TRBD1 matching 10 bases. This TCR was recovered from a woman in her 30s in good health. The DNA of the CDR3 is TGTGCCAGCTCAACCCCCGGACAGGGGGTTTACGAGCAGTACTTC. Translated, it gives CASSTPGQGVYEQYF.